These T cell receptor beta chains were read from a single sample in a study of PD-1 blockade in classical Hodgkin lymphoma. The table came from immunoSEQ multiplex PCR; TCRdb's copy has only in-frame clones and leaves some out. The sample includes 120,000 to 150,000 clones, around 84% of them seen just once. Sequenced material: peripheral blood mononuclear cells (PBMCs), taken before the second cycle of nivolumab. All receptors derive from a human donor with classical Hodgkin lymphoma. CDR3s leave out the opening cysteine and the closing phenylalanine or tryptophan. Not all rows give a size; the values are once, few, many and, for expanded clones, a class.

V gene: TRBV7-9
clone size: -
J gene: TRBJ2-5
CDR3 protein: ASSPKSGQGPQETQY

V gene: TRBV6-5
clone size: -
J gene: TRBJ2-7
CDR3 protein: ASSLGLDSYEQY

V gene: TRBV10-1
clone size: -
J gene: TRBJ1-5
CDR3 protein: ASSTTWWGQPQH

V gene: TRBV7-3
clone size: -
J gene: TRBJ1-1
CDR3 protein: ASSLDRVGAEAF

V gene: TRBV6-5
clone size: few
J gene: TRBJ1-5
CDR3 protein: ASSSTGTGVNQPQH

V gene: TRBV11-3
clone size: -
J gene: TRBJ2-3
CDR3 protein: ASSAGGGRGDTQY

V gene: TRBV9
clone size: few
J gene: TRBJ2-3
CDR3 protein: ASSVESSTDTQY

V gene: TRBV9
clone size: -
J gene: TRBJ2-1
CDR3 protein: ASSVGGTGANEQF

V gene: TRBV5-4
clone size: many
J gene: TRBJ1-4
CDR3 protein: ASSSGQGATNEKLF

V gene: TRBV10-3
clone size: -
J gene: TRBJ2-5
CDR3 protein: AISPDPRETQY

V gene: TRBV2
clone size: few
J gene: TRBJ1-1
CDR3 protein: ASTPERIQALMNTEAF

V gene: TRBV9
clone size: many
J gene: TRBJ2-5
CDR3 protein: ASNDPSGLETQY

V gene: TRBV2
clone size: -
J gene: TRBJ2-7
CDR3 protein: ASKSIRGSSYEQY

V gene: TRBV5-1
clone size: -
J gene: TRBJ2-3
CDR3 protein: ASSLRSEFTDTQY

V gene: TRBV5-6
clone size: once
J gene: TRBJ2-7
CDR3 protein: ASSLKWQNYEQY

V gene: TRBV7-3
clone size: -
J gene: TRBJ2-2
CDR3 protein: ASSPRTGDTGELF

V gene: TRBV30
clone size: once
J gene: TRBJ2-1
CDR3 protein: AWASGVKQF

V gene: TRBV6-5
clone size: few
J gene: TRBJ1-5
CDR3 protein: ASRWGPRLEPQH

V gene: TRBV11-2
clone size: -
J gene: TRBJ1-1
CDR3 protein: ASSLQGAWNTEAF

V gene: TRBV25-1
clone size: -
J gene: TRBJ1-4
CDR3 protein: ASSDLGTLGIEKLF

V gene: TRBV5-4
clone size: -
J gene: TRBJ1-3
CDR3 protein: ASSTDRATGNTIY

V gene: TRBV19
clone size: -
J gene: TRBJ1-1
CDR3 protein: ASSIDVPMNTEAF

V gene: TRBV19
clone size: -
J gene: TRBJ2-2
CDR3 protein: ASSIDPPGELF

V gene: TRBV29-1
clone size: -
J gene: TRBJ2-5
CDR3 protein: SVVRTQETQY

V gene: TRBV15
clone size: -
J gene: TRBJ1-5
CDR3 protein: ATSYGQFVQPQH

V gene: TRBV7-9
clone size: medium-sized
J gene: TRBJ1-1
CDR3 protein: ASGAGTGFEAF

V gene: TRBV28
clone size: -
J gene: TRBJ2-3
CDR3 protein: ASSVLAGGMTDTQY

V gene: TRBV19
clone size: -
J gene: TRBJ2-2
CDR3 protein: ASSMGQGNTGELF

V gene: TRBV4-3
clone size: -
J gene: TRBJ2-6
CDR3 protein: ASSHGTVSGANVLT

V gene: TRBV10-3
clone size: -
J gene: TRBJ2-3
CDR3 protein: AIRLRLAGEAADTQY

V gene: TRBV5-1
clone size: -
J gene: TRBJ1-3
CDR3 protein: ASSLEGALRNTIY

V gene: TRBV6-6
clone size: -
J gene: TRBJ1-2
CDR3 protein: ASSEEEGRGYGYT